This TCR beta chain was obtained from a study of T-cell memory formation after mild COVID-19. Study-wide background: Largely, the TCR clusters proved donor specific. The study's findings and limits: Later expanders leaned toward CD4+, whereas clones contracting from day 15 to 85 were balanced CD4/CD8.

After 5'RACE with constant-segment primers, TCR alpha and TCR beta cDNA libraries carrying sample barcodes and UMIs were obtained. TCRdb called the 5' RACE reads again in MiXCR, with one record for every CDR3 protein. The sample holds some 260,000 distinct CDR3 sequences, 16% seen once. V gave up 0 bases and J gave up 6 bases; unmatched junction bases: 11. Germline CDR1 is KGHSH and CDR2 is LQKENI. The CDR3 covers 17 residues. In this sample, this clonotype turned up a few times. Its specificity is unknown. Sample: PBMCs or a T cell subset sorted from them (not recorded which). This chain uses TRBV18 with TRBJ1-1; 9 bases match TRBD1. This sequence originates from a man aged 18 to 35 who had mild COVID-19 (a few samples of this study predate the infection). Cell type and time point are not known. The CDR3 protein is CASSPPGQGPFTSEAFF. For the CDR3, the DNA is TGTGCCAGCTCACCACCGGGACAGGGCCCTTTCACTTCTGAAGCTTTCTTT.